The next 17 T cell receptor beta chains were all read from a single sample in a study of T cell changes during pregnancy in multiple sclerosis (dated by TCRdb to about 2019). The protocol used for the library was the immunoSEQ multiplex PCR assay. The source is immuneACCESS, and TCRdb retained only in-frame sequences with V and J called. Part of the clones is not carried over; for the studies checked, unresolved V genes explain less than half of this, and the remainder is unexplained. The sample data list approximately 49,000 clones, and around 92% of these were observed just once. The ten top clones hold 0.75% to 0.95% of the sample. Source: CD4+ T cells from peripheral blood mononuclear cells, taken in the second trimester of pregnancy. The origin of the receptors is a female donor in good health, enrolled as a control in a pregnancy study.

V gene TRBV18 combines with J gene TRBJ1-1; D is undetermined. The CDR3 sequence is 13 residues long. CDR1 and CDR2 (germline): KGHSH, LQKENI. V was pared by 3 bases and J by 4 bases, with 9 bases between. The CDR3, as DNA: TGTGCCAGCTCACCCCCTGGGCGCACTGAAGCTTTCTTT. Protein: CASSPPGRTEAFF.

In its sample, this clone was seen once. V usage is TRBV18 and J usage is TRBJ2-4, with D maybe TRBD2 (5 bases). Germline V lookup: CDR1 KGHSH, CDR2 LQKENI. Trimming left V 3 bases short and J 2 bases short, with 8 bases between. The CDR3 contains 14 residues. The DNA for the CDR3 is TGTGCCAGCTCACCCCCTAGCTCCAAAAACATTCAGTACTTC. It is translated as CASSPPSSKNIQYF.

This clone was observed a single time. The CDR3 region has the DNA TGCGCCAGCAGCTTAGGGGATTTTAACTATGGCTACACCTTC. Amino acid sequence: CASSLGDFNYGYTF. J is TRBJ1-2 and V is TRBV5-1; D might be TRBD1 (5 bases). Germline values: CDR1 SGHRS, CDR2 YFSETQ. V lost 2 bases, J lost 1 base, and 9 bases lay in between. This CDR3 comprises 14 residues.

The chain combines TRBV5-1 with TRBJ2-7; a weak D match, TRBD2 (5 bases). CDR1 is SGHRS, CDR2 YFSETQ, per germline. The CDR3 is 17 amino acids. V lost 1 base and J 2 bases, leaving 19 bases between the germline ends. CDR3 amino acids: CASSLSVASPITYEQYF. The CDR3 DNA sequence: TGCGCCAGCAGCTTGAGTGTCGCTAGCCCTATCACCTACGAGCAGTACTTC.

This chain links TRBV5-4 with TRBJ2-1; 16 nucleotides line up with TRBD2. The V segment lost 10 bases and the J segment 9 bases; nucleotides outside the gene matches: 7. The CDR3 totals 14 residues. Germline V gene data show CDR1 as SGHNT and CDR2 as YYREEE (reference sequence). Here the CDR3 reads CASRGTSGRGEQFF. The DNA for the CDR3 is TGTGCCTCCAGAGGGACTAGCGGGAGGGGTGAGCAGTTCTTC.

This chain links TRBV7-2 with TRBJ1-5; no firm D call. V gave up 1 base and J gave up 3 bases, with 7 bases separating them. CDR3 length equals 14 residues. In germline, CDR1 is SGHTA, CDR2 FQGNSA. The CDR3 loop is CASSLGQFNQPQHF. The CDR3 region has the DNA TGTGCCAGCAGCTTAGGGCAGTTCAATCAGCCCCAGCATTTT.

The chain employs TRBV28 and TRBJ1-2, with TRBD1 identical over 11 bases. The V segment lost 2 bases and the J segment 14 bases; nucleotides outside the gene matches: 7. Germline V gene data show CDR1 as MDHEN and CDR2 as SYDVKM. The CDR3 extends over 13 amino acids. The CDR3 reads CASSLRTGGSGTF. The CDR3 nucleotides are TGTGCCAGCAGTTTACGGACAGGGGGCTCGGGGACCTTC.

This sequence joins TRBV27 and TRBJ2-5; TRBD1 matches at 9 bases. With V trimmed by 6 bases and J by 3 bases, 2 bases remained unmatched. The CDR3 is made up of 13 amino acids. CDR1 MNHEY and CDR2 SMNVEV come from the germline V gene (reference sequence). The CDR3 DNA sequence: TGTGCCAGCAGGTGGACAGGGGAAGAGACCCAGTACTTC. Encoded protein: CASRWTGEETQYF.

The chain joins TRBV7-3 to TRBJ2-2; 9 nucleotides line up with TRBD2. There are 17 residues in the CDR3. Trimming took 2 bases from V and 2 from J; bases not matched to a gene: 6. Germline V lookup: CDR1 SGHTA, CDR2 FQGTGA. CDR3 sequence: CASSLRAGGFNTGELFF. The CDR3 region has the DNA TGTGCCAGCAGCTTACGGGCGGGAGGGTTTAACACCGGGGAGCTGTTTTTT. Drawing the rest from reference TRBV7-3 and TRBJ2-2, the complete variable domain is GAGVSQTPSNKVTEKGKYVELRCDPISGHTALYWYRQSLGQGPEFLIYFQGTGAADDSGLPNDRFFAVRPEGSVSTLKIQRTERGDSAVYLCASSLRAGGFNTGELFFGEGSRLTVL.

The chain is built from TRBV9 and TRBJ2-2; 11 bases line up with TRBD2. V lost 0 bases to trimming and J lost 2 bases; unmatched junction nucleotides: 3. CDR3 length: 17 residues. The V gene's germline CDR1 is SGDLS and CDR2 YYNGEE. CDR3 coding DNA: TGTGCCAGCAGCGTAGGTAGCGGGGGGGCCAACACCGGGGAGCTGTTTTTT. The encoded protein is CASSVGSGGANTGELFF. Filled out from reference TRBV9 and TRBJ2-2, the complete variable domain reads DSGVTQTPKHLITATGQRVTLRCSPRSGDLSVYWYQQSLDQGLQFLIQYYNGEERAKGNILERFSAQQFPDLHSELNLSSLELGDSALYFCASSVGSGGANTGELFFGEGSRLTVL.

Of note for this clone: At one of its ends the junction is not consistent with the germline gene, which may arise from a read error. The chain joins TRBV27 to TRBJ2-1; 10 nucleotides align to TRBD1. The CDR3 totals 14 residues. Germline lookup yields CDR1 MNHEY and CDR2 SMNVEV (reference sequence). Here the CDR3 DNA reads TGTGCCGGCAGTCGCGGGACAGGGGTCAATGAGCAGTTCTTC. Translated: CAGSRGTGVNEQFF.

V is TRBV29-1 and J is TRBJ2-7; the D is unclear. Germline values: CDR1 SQVTM, CDR2 ANQGSEA. V dropped 8 bases and J dropped 5 bases, with 13 bases sitting between them. This CDR3 comprises 11 residues. The CDR3 loop reads CSSHSGHEQYF. CDR3 bases: TGCAGCTCCCATAGTGGTCACGAGCAGTACTTC.

The V gene is TRBV7-2, the J gene TRBJ2-5, with 10 bases matching TRBD2. The closer fit of TRBJ2-7 to the DNA end suggests the J call may be wrong. Germline V gene data show CDR1 as SGHTA and CDR2 as FQGNSA. CDR3 length: 17 residues. The CDR3 loop is CASSPSLGLAGAYEQYF. DNA for the CDR3: TGTGCCAGCAGCCCATCTTTAGGGCTAGCGGGGGCCTACGAGCAGTACTTC.

The chain employs TRBV6-6 and TRBJ1-5; 9 nucleotides line up with TRBD1. The CDR3 contains 16 residues. In germline, CDR1 is MNHNY, CDR2 SVGAGI (reference sequence). Unmatched junction bases numbered 9, after V lost 5 bases and J lost 4 bases. This CDR3 reads CASSHKAGTGNQPQHF. The CDR3 DNA reads as TGTGCCAGCAGTCACAAGGCCGGGACAGGGAATCAGCCCCAGCATTTT.

The chain has TRBV5-4 and TRBJ2-6, with 9 nucleotides matching TRBD1. Unmatched junction bases numbered 12, after V lost 3 bases and J lost 2 bases. Germline CDR1 and CDR2: SGHNT and YYREEE (reference sequence). This CDR3 spans 19 amino acids. Here the CDR3 DNA reads TGTGCCAGCAGCTGGGGTAGGGACAGGGCTAAGGCTGGGGCCAACGTCCTGACTTTC. Encoded protein: CASSWGRDRAKAGANVLTF.

This clone was counted a single time. The J gene is TRBJ2-7, the V gene TRBV28; D perhaps matches TRBD1 (5 bases). Per germline, CDR1 MDHEN and CDR2 SYDVKM. The length of the CDR3 is 12 residues. V lost 7 bases and J lost 2, with 9 bases in between. CDR3 nucleotides: TGTGCCAGCACGGGCAGGGCCTACGAGCAGTACTTC. It is translated as CASTGRAYEQYF.

The chain uses TRBV5-1 and TRBJ2-7, with D tentatively TRBD2 (5 bases). V lost 2 bases, J lost 3 bases, and 6 bases lay in between. Germline values: CDR1 SGHRS, CDR2 YFSETQ. The CDR3 runs 12 residues. Here the CDR3 reads CASSFEGYEQYF. The CDR3 DNA follows: TGCGCCAGCAGCTTCGAGGGCTACGAGCAGTACTTC. Filled out from reference TRBV5-1 and TRBJ2-7, the complete variable domain reads KAGVTQTPRYLIKTRGQQVTLSCSPISGHRSVSWYQQTPGQGLQFLFEYFSETQRNKGNFPGRFSGRQFSNSRSEMNVSTLELGDSALYLCASSFEGYEQYFGPGTRLTVT.